What follows describes a single T cell receptor beta chain. This specimen belongs to a study of blood T cell repertoires in COVID-19. Study at large: Researchers got acute and convalescent COVID-19 samples from the United States, Italy and Spain. Sources were T cells, B-cell-depleted T cells, or PBMCs; the material itself was cDNA or gDNA.

In the original analysis: Reference gene primer amplification gave nucleated cell count estimates. The method was immunoSEQ multiplex PCR; TCRdb's version includes in-frame clones alone and lacks a portion of them. V, J and clone size reflect that table, while D and trimming were determined from the DNA. The data hold 100,000 to 150,000 clones, with roughly 84% observed a single time. This CDR3 is built from 16 residues. The ends lost 0 bases at V and 5 bases at J; junction bases unmatched: 4. Germline CDR1 LGHNA, CDR2 YNFKEQ. Sequenced input: peripheral blood. This clonotype originated in a woman of 80 years or more with acute or convalescent COVID-19. The chain is built from TRBV4-2 and TRBJ2-5; 12 bases are shared with TRBD2. CDR3 in DNA: TGTGCCAGCAGCCAAGACCCCGGGACTAGCGGGGAGACCCAGTACTTC. Protein sequence: CASSQDPGTSGETQYF.